Listed here are 32 T cell receptor beta chains from one sample, sequenced in a study of T cell responses to AZD1222 COVID-19 vaccine. Clones were read by immunoSEQ multiplex PCR, and TCRdb kept only the in-frame ones, dropping some. The table has 250,000 to 300,000 clones, approximately 94% seen once. The sample here was peripheral blood, taken 28 days after the second AZD1222 dose. The receptors derive from an adult who received the AZD1222 COVID-19 vaccine.

The chain links TRBV5-4 to TRBJ2-7, with 12 bases aligning to TRBD2. CDR1 and CDR2 (germline): SGHNT, YYREEE (reference sequence). With 1 base clipped from V and 2 bases from J, the junction kept 1 base outside the gene matches. This CDR3 spans 15 amino acids. The CDR3, as DNA: TGTGCCAGCAGCTTGCGGACTAGCGGGACCTACGAGCAGTACTTC. This translates into CASSLRTSGTYEQYF.

The chain links TRBV4-3 to TRBJ2-7; perhaps TRBD2 as D (5 bases). The CDR3 sequence is 15 residues long. Between the trimmed V and J ends, which lost 1 base and 4 bases, there was a span of 14 bases. Germline values: CDR1 LGHNA, CDR2 YSLEER. The CDR3 nucleotides are TGCGCCAGCAGCCAAGTGGGTGAGGGAAGATACGAGCAGTACTTC. It translates to CASSQVGEGRYEQYF.

V usage is TRBV4-1 and J usage is TRBJ2-1, with a weak D call TRBD1 (6 bases). Germline CDR1 reads MGHRA; CDR2 reads YSYEKL. The germline V and J ends were trimmed by 4 bases and 8 bases, with 18 bases remaining between them. The CDR3 is 15 residues long. This chain's CDR3 is CASSPGTPLVDEQFF. The CDR3 nucleotides are TGCGCCAGCAGCCCCGGGACACCCCTCGTGGATGAGCAGTTCTTC.

CDR3 amino acids: CASSLGGQGRCNEQFF. As DNA, the CDR3 is TGTGCCAGCAGCTTAGGTGGACAGGGGAGATGTAATGAGCAGTTCTTC. The rearrangement joins TRBV7-4 to TRBJ2-1, with TRBD1 matching over 9 bases. Germline-derived CDR1 and CDR2 are SGHVT and SQSDAQ. Losses at the gene ends were 1 base for V and 7 bases for J; bases not matched to a gene: 8. This CDR3 contains 16 residues.

The chain links TRBV6-2 or TRBV6-3 to TRBJ2-2, with 8 bases identical to TRBD2. The germline gives CDR1 MNHEY, CDR2 SVGEGT. V lost 1 base, J lost 3 bases, and 13 bases stayed unmatched. The CDR3 loop spans 19 amino acids. The CDR3 bases are TGTGCCAGCAGTTACTTTCCTAGCGGGCCCCGGGGATACACCGGGGAGCTGTTTTTT. This gives the protein CASSYFPSGPRGYTGELFF.

The chain uses TRBV4-1 and TRBJ2-5; 10 bases map to TRBD2. Trimming cost V 3 bases and J 4 bases; bases outside gene matches: 14. The germline V gene encodes CDR1 MGHRA and CDR2 YSYEKL. CDR3 length: 18 residues. The CDR3 nucleotides read TGCGCCAGCAGCCATAGTGAGGGTAGCGGGGGGTCTAGAGAGACCCAGTACTTC. Translating it yields CASSHSEGSGGSRETQYF.

The chain links TRBV20-1 to TRBJ2-1; D possibly corresponds to TRBD1 (5 bases). Germline V gene sequence: CDR1 DFQATT, CDR2 SNEGSKA (reference sequence). Trimming took 3 bases from V and 7 from J, leaving 10 bases between them. The CDR3 has 12 amino acids. CDR3 loop: CSASVQGNEQFF. DNA for the CDR3: TGCAGTGCTAGTGTCCAGGGTAATGAGCAGTTCTTC.

The CDR3 sequence: CASRVQGEAFF. CDR3 DNA: TGTGCCAGCAGGGTACAGGGGGAAGCTTTCTTT. The chain links TRBV12-3 or TRBV12-4 to TRBJ1-1; the match to TRBD1 covers 7 bases. The V segment lost 6 bases and the J segment 8 bases; nucleotides outside the gene matches: 3. This CDR3 is built from 11 residues.

CDR3 in amino acids: CASSSTGLEQYF. CDR3 nucleotide sequence: TGTGCCAGCAGTTCCACGGGCCTCGAGCAGTACTTC. The chain couples TRBV12-3 or TRBV12-4 to TRBJ2-7; D is undetermined. V shed 4 bases and J shed 6 bases, with 10 bases lying between them. CDR3 size: 12 residues.

The chain combines TRBV5-4 with TRBJ2-4, with D perhaps being TRBD1 or TRBD2 (5 bases each). The CDR3 totals 15 residues. V lost 4 bases, J lost 7 bases, and 18 bases lay in between. From germline, CDR1 is SGHNT and CDR2 YYREEE (reference sequence). The chain's CDR3 is CASSPGAQTSNIQYF. The CDR3 nucleotides read TGTGCCAGCAGCCCCGGGGCCCAAACCTCGAACATTCAGTACTTC.

The gene calls are TRBV19 and TRBJ2-2; TRBD2 is a possible D gene (5 bases). CDR1 and CDR2 (germline): LNHDA, SQIVND (reference sequence). The CDR3 has 15 residues. The ends were cut back, 3 bases at V and 7 bases at J, with 15 bases in the middle. The CDR3 is CASSIGERWSGELFF. For the CDR3, the DNA is TGTGCCAGTAGTATTGGAGAGCGGTGGAGCGGGGAGCTGTTTTTT.

The V and J genes are TRBV27 and TRBJ2-3, with no clear D. Trimming took 5 bases from V and 3 from J, leaving 12 bases between them. The germline V gene encodes CDR1 MNHEY and CDR2 SMNVEV (reference sequence). The CDR3 contains 14 residues. The CDR3 nucleotides read TGTGCCAGCAGTGGACGAAGTGGGACAGATACGCAGTATTTT. Its translation is CASSGRSGTDTQYF.

The V call is TRBV3-1 (or the pseudogene TRBV3-2), the J call TRBJ1-4; TRBD1 is a possible D gene (6 bases). This CDR3 is 14 amino acids long. Trimming shortened V by 6 bases and J by 6 bases, and 14 bases separated the two germline ends. Germline V CDR1 and CDR2: LGHDT, YNNKEL (reference sequence). CDR3 DNA sequence: TGTGCCAGCAGATATGCCGGGACACATGAAAAACTGTTTTTT. Translating gives CASRYAGTHEKLFF.

Worth noting for this clone: This CDR3 is also generated by other DNA sequences in the sample. The V gene is TRBV9, the J gene TRBJ2-5; 7 nucleotides agree with TRBD2. This CDR3 has 14 residues. Germline CDR1 and CDR2: SGDLS and YYNGEE. Losses at the gene ends were 0 bases for V and 4 bases for J; bases not matched to a gene: 3. The CDR3 nucleotides are TGTGCCAGCAGCGTAGCTGGGGGGGGAGAGACCCAGTACTTC. This gives the protein CASSVAGGGETQYF.

This chain uses TRBV4-1 with TRBJ1-1; no reliable D call. The germline V and J ends were trimmed by 4 bases and 5 bases, with 17 bases remaining between them. This CDR3 contains 15 residues. The germline V gene encodes CDR1 MGHRA and CDR2 YSYEKL. As DNA, the CDR3 is TGCGCCAGCAGCCCCCACCCTGGCGGTGGAACTGAAGCTTTCTTT. Translated, it gives CASSPHPGGGTEAFF.

The V call is TRBV9, the J call TRBJ2-1; 11 positions agree with TRBD1. Trimming took 3 bases from V and 8 from J; bases not matched to a gene: 7. The CDR3 covers 15 residues. The germline gives CDR1 SGDLS, CDR2 YYNGEE. Here the CDR3 reads CASSGKDRGRDEQFF. In DNA, the CDR3 is TGTGCCAGCAGCGGCAAGGACAGGGGGCGGGATGAGCAGTTCTTC.

This clone was detected a few times. The CDR3 here is CASRPHGTGYGYTF. Written as DNA, the CDR3 is TGTGCCAGCAGGCCTCACGGGACAGGGTATGGCTACACCTTC. The rearrangement uses TRBV6-2 or TRBV6-3 and TRBJ1-2; 9 bases fit TRBD1. Germline CDR1 MNHEY, CDR2 SVGEGT. The CDR3 sequence is 14 residues long. V shed 6 bases and J 5 bases; nucleotides not matched to a gene: 7.

Worth noting for this clone: One end of the junction is discordant with germline, which a read error may explain. The chain links TRBV14 to TRBJ1-5; TRBD1 is a possible D gene (5 bases). CDR1 is SGHDN and CDR2 is FVKESK in the germline V gene. The CDR3 consists of 13 residues. The CDR3: CASSQAWGGPQHF. Written as DNA, the CDR3 is TGTGCCAGCAGTCAAGCCTGGGGCGGGCCCCAGCATTTT.

This clone appeared once. This sequence joins TRBV10-3 and TRBJ2-7; 9 nucleotides line up with TRBD1. CDR1 and CDR2 from the germline V gene are ENHRY and SYGVKD. CDR3 size: 14 residues. After removal of 7 bases from V and 4 bases from J, the junction contained 8 bases not matched to a gene. The CDR3 protein is CAINSGQGYYEQYF. CDR3 in DNA: TGTGCCATCAACTCAGGACAGGGGTATTACGAGCAGTACTTC.

The chain has TRBV12-5 and TRBJ2-7; 9 nucleotides agree with TRBD1. The V and J ends lost 7 bases and 3 bases, in that order; junction bases with no gene match: 7. The germline V gene has CDR1 LGHNT and CDR2 FRNRAP. The CDR3 totals 14 residues. This chain's CDR3 is CASVCGGQGYEQYF. The CDR3 region has the DNA TGTGCTAGTGTCTGCGGGGGACAGGGCTACGAGCAGTACTTC.

CDR3 nucleotides: TGTGCCAGTAGTACAGGGGATTTGAACACTGAAGCTTTCTTT. This gives the protein CASSTGDLNTEAFF. The genes are TRBV19 and TRBJ1-1; TRBD1 might be the D (6 bases). The CDR3 totals 14 residues. The germline gives CDR1 LNHDA, CDR2 SQIVND (reference sequence). Trimming pared 4 bases from V and 0 bases from J, leaving 9 bases between. Full variable domain (remainder filled in from reference TRBV19 and TRBJ1-1): DGGITQSPKYLFRKEGQNVTLSCEQNLNHDAMYWYRQDPGQGLRLIYYSQIVNDFQKGDIAEGYSVSREKKESFPLTVTSAQKNPTAFYLCASSTGDLNTEAFFGQGTRLTVV.

The chain recombines TRBV7-9 with TRBJ2-7, with D perhaps TRBD1 (6 bases). The CDR3 has 13 residues. V lost 4 bases and J lost 2, with 9 bases in between. Germline CDR1 is SEHNR and CDR2 is FQNEAQ (reference sequence). CDR3 residues: CASSSGQTYEQYF. As DNA, the CDR3 is TGTGCCAGCAGCTCGGGACAAACCTACGAGCAGTACTTC.

The rearrangement joins TRBV7-3 to TRBJ2-3, with 8 bases that match TRBD1. The CDR3 has 15 amino acids. V shed 5 bases and J 1 base; nucleotides not matched to a gene: 5. CDR1 and CDR2 (germline): SGHTA, FQGTGA. CDR3 DNA: TGTGCCAGCAGCACCAGGGGGCTGGGCACAGATACGCAGTATTTT. Translating it yields CASSTRGLGTDTQYF.

The rearrangement joins TRBV2 to TRBJ1-2; D is undetermined. This CDR3 comprises 12 residues. From germline, CDR1 is SNHLY and CDR2 FYNNEI. The V and J ends lost 4 bases and 7 bases respectively, with 10 bases between them. CDR3 in DNA: TGTGCCAGCAGTGTTAAGTCCCGTGGCTACACCTTC. Translation gives CASSVKSRGYTF.

The rearrangement joins TRBV13 to TRBJ2-7; 9 positions match TRBD1. J was trimmed by 6 bases and V by 5 bases; bases with no gene match: 11. Germline V gene sequence: CDR1 PRHDT, CDR2 FYEKMQ (reference sequence). This CDR3 spans 15 amino acids. Written as DNA, the CDR3 is TGTGCCAGCAGCCCTGAGTACAGGGGGCGCGTCGAGCAGTACTTC. Translating gives CASSPEYRGRVEQYF.

The J gene is TRBJ2-7, the V gene TRBV28; D not certain. V was pared by 6 bases and J by 6 bases, with 12 bases between. Germline loops: CDR1 MDHEN, CDR2 SYDVKM. This CDR3 spans 12 amino acids. The CDR3 coding sequence is TGTGCCAGCAGCCCAACGTACGGCGAGCAGTACTTC. Amino acid sequence: CASSPTYGEQYF.

The rearrangement uses TRBV5-1 and TRBJ2-1, with 9 bases that match TRBD2. Germline trimming cut 0 bases from V and 1 base from J; bases unmatched to any gene: 5. Per germline, CDR1 SGHRS and CDR2 YFSETQ. The CDR3 covers 17 residues. The CDR3 protein is CASSLGVAGASYNEQFF. For the CDR3, the DNA is TGCGCCAGCAGCTTGGGAGTAGCGGGAGCATCCTACAATGAGCAGTTCTTC.

This sequence joins TRBV25-1 and TRBJ1-6, with D unclear. Germline values: CDR1 MGHDK, CDR2 SYGVNS. Between the trimmed V and J ends, which lost 2 bases and 1 base, there was a span of 9 bases. The CDR3 is 16 amino acids. CDR3 DNA sequence: TGTGCCAGCAGTGAAACAGCCTATTCCTATAATTCACCCCTCCACTTT. Its protein product is CASSETAYSYNSPLHF.

V gene TRBV5-1 combines with J gene TRBJ2-5, with D possibly matching TRBD1 (6 bases). This CDR3 region has 13 residues. Germline CDR1 reads SGHRS; CDR2 reads YFSETQ. Between the trimmed V and J ends, which lost 4 bases and 4 bases, there was a span of 11 bases. CDR3 DNA sequence: TGCGCCAGCAGCAAGTCCAGGGGAGAGACCCAGTACTTC. Residues: CASSKSRGETQYF.

This clone occurred once. V and J are TRBV7-3 and TRBJ2-2, with 8 bases identical to TRBD2. This CDR3 is built from 14 residues. Trimming removed 5 bases from V and 7 bases from J; junction bases left unmatched: 6. The germline gives CDR1 SGHTA, CDR2 FQGTGA. The CDR3, as DNA: TGTGCCAGCAGCGCCCAGCGGGGGAGCGGGGAGCTGTTTTTT. Translated: CASSAQRGSGELFF. The whole variable domain, filled in from reference TRBV7-3 and TRBJ2-2, reads GAGVSQTPSNKVTEKGKYVELRCDPISGHTALYWYRQSLGQGPEFLIYFQGTGAADDSGLPNDRFFAVRPEGSVSTLKIQRTERGDSAVYLCASSAQRGSGELFFGEGSRLTVL.

The chain has TRBV7-8 and TRBJ1-4, with D maybe TRBD1 (5 bases). Trimming took off 5 bases at V and 7 bases at J, with 17 bases between the two ends. In germline, CDR1 is SGHVS, CDR2 FQNEAQ. The CDR3 covers 15 residues. The CDR3 region is CASSPGGSVGEKLFF. The CDR3 coding sequence is TGTGCCAGCAGCCCCGGGGGGTCGGTGGGTGAAAAACTGTTTTTT.

The J gene is TRBJ1-3, the V gene TRBV7-2; D is unclear. The CDR3 is 13 residues long. CDR1 is SGHTA, CDR2 FQGNSA, per germline. The V end lost 2 bases, the J end lost 4 bases, and 6 bases lay between the germline ends. The CDR3 nucleotides are TGTGCCAGCAGCTTACGTCAGGGAAACACCATATATTTT. This translates into CASSLRQGNTIYF.